These T cell receptor beta chains were read from a single sample in a study of chemoradiotherapy in HPV16-positive cancers. Measured with immunoSEQ multiplex PCR; TCRdb has only the in-frame clones, and not every one. The profile shows approximately 50,000 clones, roughly nine tenths of them singletons. The material sequenced was blood, taken from a patient who underwent chemoradiotherapy. Receptors originate from a human donor with HPV-associated anogenital cancer. Each CDR3 is given with its conserved first and last residue. The D gene is left open where the match is weak. A clone size is listed for some rows: how often the clone was seen (once, few, many), or a class if it is expanded.

D: TRBD1
J: TRBJ1-6
size: once
V: TRBV9
CDR3: CASSVQQGGNSPLHF
DNA: TGTGCCAGCAGCGTACAACAGGGGGGTAATTCACCCCTCCACTTT

D: NA
J: TRBJ2-3
size: NA
V: TRBV5-1
CDR3: CASSRDWDTQYF
DNA: TGCGCCAGCAGTCGGGACTGGGATACGCAGTATTTT

D: TRBD1
J: TRBJ2-7
size: once
V: TRBV23-1
CDR3: CASNRRINWGDRELYEQYF
DNA: TGCGCCAGCAACCGAAGAATTAATTGGGGTGACAGGGAGCTCTACGAGCAGTACTTC

D: NA
J: TRBJ1-3
size: NA
V: TRBV30
CDR3: CAWSVLVGGSGNTIYF
DNA: TGTGCCTGGAGTGTACTAGTAGGGGGTAGTGGAAACACCATATATTTT

D: NA
J: TRBJ1-3
size: NA
V: TRBV4-3
CDR3: CASSQAPRPRGAGNTIYF
DNA: TGCGCCAGCAGCCAAGCTCCCCGACCTAGGGGCGCCGGAAACACCATATATTTT

D: NA
J: TRBJ2-3
size: NA
V: TRBV5-1
CDR3: CASSLTPVISDTQYF
DNA: TGCGCCAGCAGCTTGACGCCCGTTATATCAGATACGCAGTATTTT

D: NA
J: TRBJ2-5
size: NA
V: TRBV5-4
CDR3: CASSLESAETQYF
DNA: TGTGCCAGCAGCTTGGAGAGCGCCGAGACCCAGTACTTC

D: NA
J: TRBJ2-7
size: NA
V: TRBV29-1
CDR3: CSVDTGSASGPYEQYF
DNA: TGCAGCGTTGATACAGGGTCGGCTAGCGGACCCTACGAGCAGTACTTC

D: NA
J: TRBJ2-7
size: NA
V: TRBV7-9
CDR3: CASSVHGGKLAYEQYF
DNA: TGTGCCAGCAGCGTACATGGGGGGAAGTTGGCCTACGAGCAGTACTTC

D: NA
J: TRBJ2-3
size: NA
V: TRBV2
CDR3: CASSLIDSTDTQYF
DNA: TGTGCCAGCAGTCTTATTGACAGCACAGATACGCAGTATTTT

D: NA
J: TRBJ2-1
size: NA
V: TRBV4-1
CDR3: CASSQGVAVTIDEQFF
DNA: TGCGCCAGCAGCCAAGGAGTGGCAGTCACCATAGATGAGCAGTTCTTC

D: TRBD1
J: TRBJ2-6
size: NA
V: TRBV15
CDR3: CATSDGTGGARPGANVLTF
DNA: TGTGCCACCAGCGACGGGACAGGCGGCGCGCGGCCTGGGGCCAACGTCCTGACTTTC

D: TRBD2
J: TRBJ2-7
size: NA
V: TRBV9
CDR3: CASSPSSPGLAGAYEQYF
DNA: TGTGCCAGCAGCCCCTCGTCCCCGGGACTAGCGGGCGCCTACGAGCAGTACTTC

D: NA
J: TRBJ2-2
size: NA
V: TRBV6-5
CDR3: CASSYSRGGELFF
DNA: TGTGCCAGCAGTTACTCGAGGGGCGGGGAGCTGTTTTTT

D: TRBD1
J: TRBJ1-3
size: NA
V: TRBV4-2
CDR3: CASSQDRGPAGNTIYF
DNA: TGTGCCAGCAGCCAAGACAGGGGGCCGGCGGGAAACACCATATATTTT

D: NA
J: TRBJ1-1
size: once
V: TRBV5-4
CDR3: CASSGGTLNTEAFF
DNA: TGTGCCAGCAGCGGAGGGACACTAAACACTGAAGCTTTCTTT

D: NA
J: TRBJ1-2
size: once
V: TRBV6-6
CDR3: CASFRVLGGYTF
DNA: TGTGCCAGCTTCAGGGTGCTGGGAGGCTACACCTTC

D: TRBD1
J: TRBJ1-3
size: NA
V: TRBV5-1
CDR3: CASSSTGAGNTIYF
DNA: TGCGCCAGCAGTTCAACAGGGGCCGGAAACACCATATATTTT

D: NA
J: TRBJ2-5
size: NA
V: TRBV5-1
CDR3: CASSQTGTWGSETQYF
DNA: TGCGCCAGCAGCCAAACCGGGACCTGGGGGTCTGAGACCCAGTACTTC

D: NA
J: TRBJ2-1
size: NA
V: TRBV5-1
CDR3: CASSTLNEQFF
DNA: TGCGCCAGCAGCACCCTTAATGAGCAGTTCTTC

D: NA
J: TRBJ2-1
size: NA
V: TRBV6-1
CDR3: CASSEILQLYNEQFF
DNA: TGTGCCAGCAGTGAAATCCTGCAGCTCTACAATGAGCAGTTCTTC

D: TRBD1
J: TRBJ1-4
size: NA
V: TRBV6-6
CDR3: CASSTQGATNEKLFF
DNA: TGTGCCAGCAGTACACAGGGGGCGACTAATGAAAAACTGTTTTTT

D: TRBD1
J: TRBJ2-1
size: NA
V: TRBV4-3
CDR3: CASSGRQGPLGNEQFF
DNA: TGCGCCAGCAGCGGAAGACAGGGGCCGCTGGGGAATGAGCAGTTCTTC

D: TRBD2
J: TRBJ2-2
size: few
V: TRBV6-1
CDR3: CASSELSGATGELFF
DNA: TGTGCCAGCAGTGAATTGAGCGGGGCCACCGGGGAGCTGTTTTTT

D: NA
J: TRBJ2-7
size: NA
V: TRBV2
CDR3: CASSERSVSYEQYF
DNA: TGTGCCAGCAGTGAGAGGTCGGTCAGCTACGAGCAGTACTTC

D: TRBD1
J: TRBJ1-6
size: NA
V: TRBV6-5
CDR3: CASSYSGTVPNSPLHF
DNA: TGTGCCAGCAGTTACTCGGGGACAGTCCCAAATTCACCCCTCCACTTT

D: NA
J: TRBJ2-1
size: NA
V: TRBV21-1
CDR3: CASSKESGGTNEQFF
DNA: TGTGCCAGCAGCAAGGAAAGCGGGGGGACCAATGAGCAGTTCTTC

D: TRBD2
J: TRBJ2-7
size: NA
V: TRBV11-2
CDR3: CASSSGLAGSYEQYF
DNA: TGTGCCAGCAGCTCCGGACTAGCGGGATCCTACGAGCAGTACTTC

D: NA
J: TRBJ2-7
size: NA
V: TRBV7-2
CDR3: CASSPGTRSYEQYF
DNA: TGTGCCAGCAGCCCCGGGACAAGATCCTACGAGCAGTACTTC

D: NA
J: TRBJ2-5
size: NA
V: TRBV19
CDR3: CASVNLGGGQETQYF
DNA: TGTGCCAGTGTAAATCTAGGGGGAGGTCAAGAGACCCAGTACTTC

D: NA
J: TRBJ1-3
size: once
V: TRBV6-1
CDR3: CASSENAQGWGNTIYF
DNA: TGTGCCAGCAGTGAAAACGCGCAGGGGTGGGGAAACACCATATATTTT

D: NA
J: TRBJ1-1
size: NA
V: TRBV5-6
CDR3: CASSLAPGNTEAFF
DNA: TGTGCCAGCAGCTTGGCACCAGGGAACACTGAAGCTTTCTTT

D: NA
J: TRBJ1-4
size: NA
V: TRBV6-5
CDR3: CASSYSLTPGREKLFF
DNA: TGTGCCAGCAGTTACTCCCTGACCCCGGGGCGGGAAAAACTGTTTTTT

D: TRBD1
J: TRBJ2-6
size: NA
V: TRBV5-6
CDR3: CASSSLGQGNSGANVLTF
DNA: TGTGCCAGCAGTTCTCTGGGACAGGGGAACTCTGGGGCCAACGTCCTGACTTTC

D: NA
J: TRBJ1-2
size: NA
V: TRBV6-5
CDR3: CASRSPYGYTF
DNA: TGTGCCAGCAGGTCCCCGTATGGCTACACCTTC

D: NA
J: TRBJ1-1
size: NA
V: TRBV6-6
CDR3: CASSYSVNTEAFF
DNA: TGTGCCAGCAGTTACTCGGTGAACACTGAAGCTTTCTTT

D: NA
J: TRBJ2-2
size: NA
V: TRBV7-6
CDR3: CASSLTQDGNTGELFF
DNA: TGTGCCAGCAGCTTAACCCAGGACGGGAACACCGGGGAGCTGTTTTTT

D: NA
J: TRBJ2-6
size: once
V: TRBV7-3
CDR3: CASSPQVFGANVLTF
DNA: TGTGCCAGCAGCCCTCAGGTGTTTGGGGCCAACGTCCTGACTTTC

D: TRBD2
J: TRBJ2-7
size: once
V: TRBV2
CDR3: CASSQILLAGVDEQYF
DNA: TGTGCCAGCAGCCAGATCCTACTAGCGGGGGTTGACGAGCAGTACTTC

D: NA
J: TRBJ1-1
size: NA
V: TRBV30
CDR3: CACSAYSMNTEAFF
DNA: TGTGCCTGTTCAGCCTATTCTATGAACACTGAAGCTTTCTTT

D: TRBD2
J: TRBJ2-1
size: NA
V: TRBV10-3
CDR3: CAIRDWTSGRPNEQFF
DNA: TGTGCCATCAGGGACTGGACTAGCGGGAGGCCCAATGAGCAGTTCTTC

D: NA
J: TRBJ1-5
size: NA
V: TRBV6-5
CDR3: CASSSQGLGQPQHF
DNA: TGTGCCAGCAGTTCCCAGGGTCTCGGTCAGCCCCAGCATTTT

D: NA
J: TRBJ2-2
size: NA
V: TRBV5-1
CDR3: CASTDRTQNTGELFF
DNA: TGCGCCAGCACCGACAGGACCCAGAACACCGGGGAGCTGTTTTTT

D: NA
J: TRBJ2-3
size: NA
V: TRBV20-1
CDR3: CSARGGDTQYF
DNA: TGCAGTGCTAGAGGTGGAGATACGCAGTATTTT

D: TRBD2
J: TRBJ2-3
size: NA
V: TRBV5-4
CDR3: CASSSSGTSGLRTDTQYF
DNA: TGTGCCAGCAGCTCGTCCGGGACTAGCGGGCTCCGCACAGATACGCAGTATTTT

D: TRBD2
J: TRBJ2-5
size: once
V: TRBV2
CDR3: CASSGGGPLETQYF
DNA: TGTGCCAGCAGTGGGGGAGGGCCATTAGAGACCCAGTACTTC

D: TRBD1
J: TRBJ1-2
size: NA
V: TRBV30
CDR3: CAWSGPGGGYGYTF
DNA: TGTGCCTGGAGTGGACCAGGGGGTGGCTATGGCTACACCTTC

D: NA
J: TRBJ2-3
size: NA
V: TRBV7-3
CDR3: CASSPQSSTDTQYF
DNA: TGTGCCAGCAGCCCCCAGAGTAGCACAGATACGCAGTATTTT

D: TRBD2
J: TRBJ2-2
size: NA
V: TRBV7-2
CDR3: CASSRLLAGVANTGELFF
DNA: TGTGCCAGCAGCCGTCTGCTAGCGGGAGTCGCGAACACCGGGGAGCTGTTTTTT

D: NA
J: TRBJ1-1
size: NA
V: TRBV6-1
CDR3: CASSVTRTEAFF
DNA: TGTGCCAGCAGTGTAACACGCACTGAAGCTTTCTTT

D: NA
J: TRBJ2-4
size: once
V: TRBV19
CDR3: CASSPIGQGLAKNIQYF
DNA: TGTGCCAGTAGTCCGATAGGGCAGGGACTAGCCAAAAACATTCAGTACTTC

D: TRBD1
J: TRBJ1-2
size: once
V: TRBV14
CDR3: CASSQDLGTAYGYTF
DNA: TGTGCCAGCAGCCAAGATCTTGGGACAGCATATGGCTACACCTTC

D: NA
J: TRBJ2-2
size: NA
V: TRBV19
CDR3: CAIGGGGGRDTGELFF
DNA: TGTGCCATAGGAGGGGGAGGCGGGAGAGACACCGGGGAGCTGTTTTTT

D: TRBD1
J: TRBJ2-5
size: NA
V: TRBV29-1
CDR3: CSAAPGTGGGETQYF
DNA: TGCAGCGCCGCCCCCGGGACAGGGGGCGGGGAGACCCAGTACTTC

D: NA
J: TRBJ2-7
size: NA
V: TRBV4-1
CDR3: CASSQEEGWEQYF
DNA: TGCGCCAGCAGCCAAGAAGAAGGGTGGGAGCAGTACTTC

D: TRBD2
J: TRBJ2-2
size: NA
V: TRBV13
CDR3: CASTGLAGALTGELFF
DNA: TGTGCCAGCACCGGGTTAGCGGGGGCCTTGACCGGGGAGCTGTTTTTT

D: TRBD2
J: TRBJ2-1
size: NA
V: TRBV4-2
CDR3: CASSQEWRRGVDEQFF
DNA: TGTGCCAGCAGCCAAGAGTGGCGGCGGGGGGTCGATGAGCAGTTCTTC

D: NA
J: TRBJ2-3
size: once
V: TRBV25-1
CDR3: CASKARDTQYF
DNA: TGTGCCAGCAAGGCCCGCGATACGCAGTATTTT

D: TRBD1
J: TRBJ1-1
size: NA
V: TRBV9
CDR3: CASSSRQGGNTEAFF
DNA: TGTGCCAGCAGCTCGCGACAGGGGGGGAACACTGAAGCTTTCTTT